The 16 T cell receptor beta chains below all came from one sample that was sequenced in a study of CD8 T cells in ankylosing spondylitis. Study results and caveats: Fewer than 10 highly homologous variants formed a TCR beta motif that appeared characteristic of ankylosing spondylitis blood.

For these TCRs, the target antigens are not known. One entry per CDR3 protein results from TCRdb running MiXCR on the 5' RACE reads. The sample consists of roughly 440,000 distinct CDR3 sequences, 17% of them appearing once. The sequenced material came from blood, either unsorted or a sorted T cell fraction (not recorded which). The origin of the receptors is a male donor with ankylosing spondylitis.

This clonotype was detected ten times or more. The chain employs TRBV20-1 and TRBJ1-5, with TRBD1 matching over 9 bases. The CDR3 length is 14 residues. V shed 6 bases, J shed 3 bases, and the junction held 6 bases outside the gene matches. Germline loops: CDR1 DFQATT, CDR2 SNEGSKA (reference sequence). The CDR3 DNA is TGCAGTGCGTCCGGGACAGGGACCAATCAGCCCCAGCATTTT. Translated, it gives CSASGTGTNQPQHF.

Only one count was recorded for this clonotype. The rearrangement joins TRBV28 to TRBJ2-2; 9 positions agree with TRBD1. The germline CDR1 and CDR2 sequences are MDHEN and SYDVKM. V lost 5 bases and J lost 9; bases outside the gene matches: 16. This CDR3 comprises 17 residues. The CDR3 spells CASSPGSGQGRARELFF. The CDR3 nucleotides read TGTGCCAGCAGTCCCGGCTCGGGACAGGGAAGGGCACGGGAGCTGTTTTTT.

The chain carries TRBV20-1 and TRBJ2-3; 8 bases fit TRBD1. Germline CDR1 is DFQATT and CDR2 is SNEGSKA (reference sequence). The ends lost 5 bases at V and 2 bases at J; junction bases unmatched: 9. This CDR3 is 15 amino acids long. In nucleotides, the CDR3 is TGCAGTGCTGTAGACAGGGGAAGGCCCACAGATACGCAGTATTTT. This encodes CSAVDRGRPTDTQYF.

In DNA, the CDR3 is TGCAGTGCTAGAGATGCGGGGCAGGGTTTCTCACCCCTCCACTTT. This codes for CSARDAGQGFSPLHF. The rearrangement uses TRBV20-1 and TRBJ1-6, with D possibly being TRBD1 (5 bases). Germline V lookup: CDR1 DFQATT, CDR2 SNEGSKA (reference sequence). The germline V and J ends were trimmed by 0 bases and 10 bases, with 16 bases remaining between them. This CDR3 comprises 15 residues.

There are a few counts of this clonotype. The chain is built from TRBV4-2 and TRBJ2-7, with D hard to call. This CDR3 spans 14 amino acids. V was clipped by 0 bases and J by 6 bases, with 12 bases between them. Germline CDR1 and CDR2: LGHNA and YNFKEQ. DNA for the CDR3: TGTGCCAGCAGCCAAGATTGGGCCCCAGCCGAGCAGTACTTC. It codes for CASSQDWAPAEQYF.

The chain is built from TRBV11-2 and TRBJ2-7, with 9 positions matching TRBD1. This CDR3 contains 14 residues. The trim removed 4 bases at V and 3 bases at J, leaving 4 bases unmatched. Germline CDR1 reads SGHAT; CDR2 reads FQNNGV. This CDR3 is CASSYRDRVYEQYF. The CDR3, as DNA: TGTGCCAGCAGCTACAGGGACAGGGTCTACGAGCAGTACTTC.

The chain links TRBV20-1 to TRBJ1-1; the D gene is possibly TRBD1 (6 bases). CDR3 size: 15 residues. Looked up from germline, CDR1 is DFQATT and CDR2 is SNEGSKA (reference sequence). Trimming took off 3 bases at V and 1 base at J, with 15 bases between the two ends. CDR3: CSARAFGQKNTEAFF. The CDR3 nucleotides are TGCAGTGCTAGGGCCTTCGGACAGAAGAACACTGAAGCTTTCTTT.

This chain joins TRBV5-4 and TRBJ2-7; weak D call: TRBD2 (5 bases). The germline V gene encodes CDR1 SGHNT and CDR2 YYREEE (reference sequence). The CDR3 loop spans 15 amino acids. V lost 4 bases and J 6 bases, leaving 20 bases between the germline ends. The CDR3 is CASSPLAATRGEQYF. The CDR3 nucleotides are TGTGCCAGCAGCCCGCTAGCAGCAACACGAGGCGAGCAGTACTTC.

The chain joins TRBV12-3 or TRBV12-4 to TRBJ2-1; D tentatively reads TRBD1 or TRBD2 (5 bases each). The CDR3 is 17 residues long. V was trimmed by 4 bases and J by 0 bases, leaving 16 bases between them. CDR3 region: CASSWGRPFSSYNEQFF. CDR3 DNA sequence: TGTGCCAGCAGTTGGGGACGCCCATTTAGCTCCTACAATGAGCAGTTCTTC.

V and J are TRBV11-1 and TRBJ2-7; TRBD2 aligns across 7 bases. The V gene end was trimmed by 5 bases and the J gene end by 5 bases; junction bases not matched to a gene: 21. Germline V gene data show CDR1 as SGHAT and CDR2 as FQDESV (reference sequence). The CDR3 runs 18 residues. The CDR3 is CASSRPGGVGGSVNEQYF. The CDR3 DNA follows: TGTGCCAGCAGCCGCCCGGGTGGTGTGGGCGGGAGTGTCAACGAGCAGTACTTC.

This clonotype appeared a few times. The chain links TRBV7-8 to TRBJ1-1; no clear D. The germline CDR1 and CDR2 sequences are SGHVS and FQNEAQ. This CDR3 region has 15 residues. Trimming left V 5 bases short and J 1 base short, with 14 bases between. The CDR3, as DNA: TGTGCCAGCAGCCTGCGGGGTCCTGAGAACACTGAAGCTTTCTTT. It is translated as CASSLRGPENTEAFF. The entire variable domain, with the rest obtained from reference TRBV7-8 and TRBJ1-1, is as follows: GAGVSQSPRYKVAKRGQDVALRCDPISGHVSLFWYQQALGQGPEFLTYFQNEAQLDKSGLPSDRFFAERPEGSVSTLKIQRTQQEDSAVYLCASSLRGPENTEAFFGQGTRLTVV.

This clonotype was detected many times. V and J are TRBV12-3 or TRBV12-4 and TRBJ2-1; D is possibly TRBD1 or TRBD2 (6 bases each). The CDR3 loop spans 15 amino acids. Trimming took off 6 bases at V and 1 base at J, with 13 bases between the two ends. This chain's CDR3 is CASSPGGSSYNEQFF. For the CDR3, the DNA is TGTGCCAGCAGCCCCGGGGGCAGTTCCTACAATGAGCAGTTCTTC.

This clonotype has just a few counts. This chain uses TRBV2 with TRBJ1-2, with D possibly being TRBD1 (5 bases). Germline V CDR1 and CDR2: SNHLY, FYNNEI. This CDR3 is 12 amino acids long. V was clipped by 4 bases and J by 5 bases, with 8 bases between them. The chain's CDR3 is CASSGPGYGYTF. The CDR3 DNA reads TGTGCCAGCAGTGGTCCAGGGTATGGCTACACCTTC. The complete variable domain, with remaining parts taken from reference TRBV2 and TRBJ1-2, reads EPEVTQTPSHQVTQMGQEVILRCVPISNHLYFYWYRQILGQKVEFLVSFYNNEISEKSEIFDDQFSVERPDGSNFTLKIRSTKLEDSAMYFCASSGPGYGYTFGSGTRLTVV.

This chain links TRBV19 with TRBJ2-2; D is unclear. Germline V gene data show CDR1 as LNHDA and CDR2 as SQIVND (reference sequence). Deletions cut 3 bases from V and 4 bases from J, with 9 bases between. This CDR3 comprises 14 residues. As DNA, the CDR3 is TGTGCCAGTAGTATCACCTCGACCACCGGGGAGCTGTTTTTT. Protein sequence: CASSITSTTGELFF.

This clonotype was recorded a few times. The genes are TRBV30 and TRBJ1-2; D is unclear. This CDR3 spans 12 amino acids. From germline, CDR1 is GTSNPN and CDR2 SVGIG (reference sequence). Trimming removed 2 bases from V and 7 bases from J, with 11 bases in between. The chain's CDR3 is CAWSQTIGGYTF. In DNA, the CDR3 is TGTGCCTGGAGTCAGACCATCGGTGGCTACACCTTC.

The rearrangement links TRBV3-1 to TRBJ2-4; TRBD2 matches at 13 bases. CDR1 and CDR2 from the germline V gene are LGHDT and YNNKEL (reference sequence). CDR3 length equals 17 residues. Trimming removed 11 bases from V and 0 bases from J; junction bases left unmatched: 10. The CDR3 DNA reads as TGTGCCGGATGGACTAGCGGGGGCCCAAAAGCCAAAAACATTCAGTACTTC. Its protein product is CAGWTSGGPKAKNIQYF.